The source of this T cell receptor beta chain is a study of CD8 T cells in Susac syndrome. The CDR3 loop spans 15 amino acids. Between the trimmed V and J ends, which lost 0 bases and 2 bases, there was a span of 6 bases. Per the germline V gene, CDR1 is SGHRS and CDR2 is YFSETQ. Reverse transcription of roughly 0.45 to 1 ug RNA was carried out with random hexamers. The amplification used immunoSEQ multiplex PCR on TCR beta CDR3; it spanned 54 Vbeta and 13 Jbeta. MiXCR, applied by TCRdb to the immunoSEQ multiplex PCR reads, yields one record per CDR3 protein. This table has fewer than 350,000 distinct CDR3 sequences, 90% to 95% appearing once. TCR beta sequences were obtained from blood CD8+ and CD4+ T cells. The multiple sclerosis controls comprised treatment-naive patients whose relapsing-remitting disease was stable or active. Bulk CD8+ and CD4+ cells came from magnetic negative isolation; CD8+ TEMRA by FACS.

The genes are TRBV5-1 and TRBJ2-6; D ambiguous. This TCR came from a human donor with multiple sclerosis. Source material: CD4+ T cells from PBMCs. The chain's CDR3 is CASSLDGAGANVLTF. The CDR3 nucleotides are TGCGCCAGCAGCTTGGATGGGGCTGGGGCCAACGTCCTGACTTTC.